The clone carrying this TCR beta chain was observed at least ten times. Its antigen is undetermined. The data were taken from a study of CD8 T cells in ankylosing spondylitis. Regarding the study as a whole: Blood from ankylosing spondylitis patients appeared to carry a characteristic eight-variant TCR beta motif. There was reportedly significant enrichment of clones that were disease-linked in matched ankylosing spondylitis synovial fluid.

CDR3 length equals 15 residues. In germline, CDR1 is LGHDT, CDR2 YNNKEL (reference sequence). V lost 1 base and J 3 bases, leaving 10 bases between the germline ends. In making TCR beta libraries, quantitative 5'-RACE with molecular barcodes was used. Using its own MiXCR run on the 5' RACE reads, TCRdb lists one record per CDR3 protein. The table lists 250,000 to 400,000 distinct CDR3 sequences, more than 9% of them singletons, with 9.1% in the top ten. The receptor was derived from a female donor with ankylosing spondylitis or in good health (not recorded which). Specimen: blood, either unsorted or a sorted T cell fraction (not recorded which). The chain has TRBV3-1 and TRBJ2-1; TRBD2 is a possible D gene (5 bases). CDR3 bases: TGTGCCAGCAGCCAAGCGGGATTCGACTACAATGAGCAGTTCTTC. This sequence encodes CASSQAGFDYNEQFF.